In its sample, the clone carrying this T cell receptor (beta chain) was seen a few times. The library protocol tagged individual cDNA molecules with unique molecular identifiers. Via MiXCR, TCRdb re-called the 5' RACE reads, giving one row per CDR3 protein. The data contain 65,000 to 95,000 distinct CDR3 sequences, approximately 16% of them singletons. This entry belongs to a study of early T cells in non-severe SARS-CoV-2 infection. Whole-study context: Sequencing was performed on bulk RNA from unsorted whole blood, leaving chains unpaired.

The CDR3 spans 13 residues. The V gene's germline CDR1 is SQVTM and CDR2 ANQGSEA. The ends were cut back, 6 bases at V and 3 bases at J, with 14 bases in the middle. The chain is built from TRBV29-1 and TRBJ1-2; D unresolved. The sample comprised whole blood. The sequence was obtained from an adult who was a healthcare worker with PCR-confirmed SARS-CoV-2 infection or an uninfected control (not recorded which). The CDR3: CSVLTPDHYGYTF. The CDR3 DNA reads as TGCAGCGTCCTAACTCCGGATCACTATGGCTACACCTTC.